This record covers a single T cell receptor beta chain. Its antigen is undetermined. The cohort excluded patients with autoimmune disease history or systemic immunosuppression. Samples of blood were obtained at baseline, on cycle 4 day 1, and on cycle 7 day 1. These data originate in a study of OX40 agonist ivuxolimab in advanced cancers. Study results and caveats: With doses of 0.1 to 3.0 mg/kg, CD4+ and CD8+ blood T cells had undergone clonal expansion by week 6.

Libraries were prepared by immunoSEQ multiplex PCR; TCRdb keeps only in-frame clonotypes and omits some of them. This table holds about 45,000 clones, approximately 86% found once. Germline CDR1 and CDR2: MNHEY and SMNVEV (reference sequence). V was clipped by 3 bases and J by 4 bases, with 9 bases between them. There are 13 residues in the CDR3. The clonotype comes from an adult with an advanced solid tumor such as melanoma, head and neck, liver or kidney cancer. The chain employs TRBV27 and TRBJ2-5; perhaps TRBD2 as D (5 bases). Sequencing was performed on CD4+ or CD8+ T cells sorted from blood, taken in a trial of the OX40 agonist ivuxolimab. CDR3 in DNA: TGTGCCAGCAGTTTGGGGAGACGAGAGACCCAGTACTTC. This gives the protein CASSLGRRETQYF.